The rows below give T cell receptor beta chains drawn from one sample of a study of monozygotic twins with cystic fibrosis. Sequencing used immunoSEQ multiplex PCR; TCRdb keeps in-frame clones, though not all of them. This table has 4,000 to 5,500 clones, 96% appearing once. Sequenced: blood. The receptors were gathered from a boy between 2 and 10 years old with cystic fibrosis. Each CDR3 is given with its conserved first and last residue. The order of the fields is V gene, D gene, J gene, clone size, CDR3 protein, CDR3 DNA. The D gene is left open where the match is weak. Some rows have no size entry. The others give once, few or many, or a class for an expanded clone.

v_call: TRBV27
d_call: NA
j_call: TRBJ1-5
clone_size: NA
cdr3_aa: CASRRTGSPQPQHF
cdr3_nt: TGTGCCAGCAGAAGAACAGGGTCCCCTCAGCCCCAGCATTTT

v_call: TRBV14
d_call: TRBD1
j_call: TRBJ2-1
clone_size: NA
cdr3_aa: CASSQTPGTGGYNEQFF
cdr3_nt: TGTGCCAGCAGCCAAACGCCCGGGACAGGGGGTTACAATGAGCAGTTCTTC

v_call: TRBV30
d_call: TRBD1
j_call: TRBJ2-3
clone_size: NA
cdr3_aa: CAWRGGQGATDTQYF
cdr3_nt: TGTGCCTGGAGGGGGGGACAGGGGGCAACAGATACGCAGTATTTT

v_call: TRBV6-5
d_call: TRBD1
j_call: TRBJ2-7
clone_size: NA
cdr3_aa: CASSYSITGGTYEQYF
cdr3_nt: TGTGCCAGCAGTTACTCGATCACAGGGGGCACCTACGAGCAGTACTTC

v_call: TRBV5-1
d_call: NA
j_call: TRBJ2-3
clone_size: NA
cdr3_aa: CASSFQGTDTQYF
cdr3_nt: TGCGCCAGCAGCTTCCAGGGAACAGATACGCAGTATTTT

v_call: TRBV15
d_call: NA
j_call: TRBJ2-5
clone_size: NA
cdr3_aa: CATSRERTQETQYF
cdr3_nt: TGTGCCACCAGCAGAGAGAGGACTCAAGAGACCCAGTACTTC

v_call: TRBV13
d_call: NA
j_call: TRBJ2-7
clone_size: NA
cdr3_aa: CASSLSIGTHDPYEQYF
cdr3_nt: TGTGCCAGCAGCTTATCCATCGGGACCCACGACCCCTACGAGCAGTACTTC

v_call: TRBV30
d_call: NA
j_call: TRBJ2-5
clone_size: NA
cdr3_aa: CAWRGFGTETQYF
cdr3_nt: TGTGCCTGGAGGGGGTTTGGTACGGAGACCCAGTACTTC

v_call: TRBV4-1
d_call: NA
j_call: TRBJ1-1
clone_size: NA
cdr3_aa: CASSQGRTNTEAFF
cdr3_nt: TGCGCCAGCAGCCAAGGGCGGACTAACACTGAAGCTTTCTTT

v_call: TRBV5-4
d_call: NA
j_call: TRBJ2-6
clone_size: NA
cdr3_aa: CASSLGGTGANVLTF
cdr3_nt: TGTGCCAGCAGCTTAGGAGGAACTGGGGCCAACGTCCTGACTTTC

v_call: TRBV21-1
d_call: NA
j_call: TRBJ2-3
clone_size: NA
cdr3_aa: CASSKKGETDTQYF
cdr3_nt: TGTGCCAGCAGCAAAAAGGGGGAGACAGATACGCAGTATTTT

v_call: TRBV7-9
d_call: TRBD1
j_call: TRBJ1-2
clone_size: once
cdr3_aa: CASSPGTGKTYGYTF
cdr3_nt: TGTGCCAGCAGCCCGGGGACAGGCAAGACCTATGGCTACACCTTC

v_call: TRBV11-3
d_call: TRBD1
j_call: TRBJ1-6
clone_size: NA
cdr3_aa: CASSSGQGISPLHF
cdr3_nt: TGTGCCAGCAGCTCGGGACAGGGGATTTCACCCCTCCACTTT

v_call: TRBV6-5
d_call: NA
j_call: TRBJ2-5
clone_size: NA
cdr3_aa: CASSFAGIETQYF
cdr3_nt: TGTGCCAGCAGTTTTGCAGGGATCGAGACCCAGTACTTC

v_call: TRBV5-1
d_call: NA
j_call: TRBJ1-1
clone_size: once
cdr3_aa: CASSLAEKGVTEAFF
cdr3_nt: TGCGCCAGCAGCTTGGCCGAGAAGGGGGTCACTGAAGCTTTCTTT

v_call: TRBV7-9
d_call: NA
j_call: TRBJ1-4
clone_size: NA
cdr3_aa: CASSLAAGGDEKLFF
cdr3_nt: TGTGCCAGCAGCTTAGCTGCGGGAGGGGACGAAAAACTGTTTTTT

v_call: TRBV7-4
d_call: NA
j_call: TRBJ1-2
clone_size: NA
cdr3_aa: CASSSLYPGRGNYGYTF
cdr3_nt: TGTGCCAGCAGCTCCCTTTATCCGGGGCGAGGAAACTATGGCTACACCTTC

v_call: TRBV10-1
d_call: TRBD1
j_call: TRBJ2-4
clone_size: NA
cdr3_aa: CASSDSTGQGLDKNIQYF
cdr3_nt: TGCGCCAGCAGTGACTCGACTGGACAGGGTTTAGACAAAAACATTCAGTACTTC

v_call: TRBV7-6
d_call: TRBD2
j_call: TRBJ2-7
clone_size: NA
cdr3_aa: CASSFSGRGGDVFEQYF
cdr3_nt: TGTGCCAGCAGCTTCTCGGGGCGGGGGGGCGACGTATTTGAGCAGTACTTC

v_call: TRBV9
d_call: NA
j_call: TRBJ2-1
clone_size: NA
cdr3_aa: CASSVRTGRTGIDEQFF
cdr3_nt: TGTGCCAGCAGCGTTAGAACCGGTAGGACGGGGATTGATGAGCAGTTCTTC

v_call: TRBV9
d_call: NA
j_call: TRBJ1-2
clone_size: NA
cdr3_aa: CASSQRADEVYGYTF
cdr3_nt: TGTGCCAGCAGCCAGAGGGCAGATGAGGTGTATGGCTACACCTTC

v_call: TRBV11-3
d_call: TRBD2
j_call: TRBJ2-3
clone_size: NA
cdr3_aa: CASSARTSGGTDTQYF
cdr3_nt: TGTGCCAGCAGCGCACGGACTAGCGGGGGCACAGATACGCAGTATTTT

v_call: TRBV7-9
d_call: NA
j_call: TRBJ1-1
clone_size: NA
cdr3_aa: CASSFGIDGNPEAFF
cdr3_nt: TGTGCCAGCAGCTTTGGAATCGACGGCAACCCTGAAGCTTTCTTT

v_call: TRBV21-1
d_call: NA
j_call: TRBJ2-1
clone_size: NA
cdr3_aa: CASSCRDRAYNEQFF
cdr3_nt: TGTGCCAGCAGTTGCCGGGACAGGGCATACAATGAGCAGTTCTTC

v_call: TRBV7-2
d_call: TRBD2
j_call: TRBJ2-1
clone_size: once
cdr3_aa: CASSLAWGGSNEQFF
cdr3_nt: TGTGCCAGCAGCTTAGCGTGGGGGGGATCCAATGAGCAGTTCTTC

v_call: TRBV28
d_call: TRBD1
j_call: TRBJ2-7
clone_size: NA
cdr3_aa: CASSWGTGAEQYF
cdr3_nt: TGTGCCAGCAGTTGGGGGACAGGGGCCGAGCAGTACTTC

v_call: TRBV5-1
d_call: NA
j_call: TRBJ2-7
clone_size: NA
cdr3_aa: CASSLRDSSSYEQYF
cdr3_nt: TGCGCCAGCAGCCTCCGGGACTCGAGCTCCTACGAGCAGTACTTC

v_call: TRBV29-1
d_call: TRBD1
j_call: TRBJ1-2
clone_size: NA
cdr3_aa: CSVDGTEAYTF
cdr3_nt: TGCAGCGTTGATGGGACAGAGGCTTACACCTTC

v_call: TRBV21-1
d_call: NA
j_call: TRBJ1-5
clone_size: NA
cdr3_aa: CASSHRDSNQPQHF
cdr3_nt: TGTGCCAGCAGCCACAGGGACAGCAATCAGCCCCAGCATTTT

v_call: TRBV29-1
d_call: NA
j_call: TRBJ2-2
clone_size: NA
cdr3_aa: CSIRRLNTGELFF
cdr3_nt: TGCAGCATTCGAAGACTAAACACCGGGGAGCTGTTTTTT

v_call: TRBV6-5
d_call: NA
j_call: TRBJ1-4
clone_size: once
cdr3_aa: CASSIFSTNEKLFF
cdr3_nt: TGTGCCAGCAGTATTTTCTCAACTAATGAAAAACTGTTTTTT

v_call: TRBV9
d_call: TRBD1
j_call: TRBJ1-1
clone_size: once
cdr3_aa: CASSVEQGQNTEAFF
cdr3_nt: TGTGCCAGCAGCGTAGAACAGGGGCAGAACACTGAAGCTTTCTTT

v_call: TRBV11-1
d_call: NA
j_call: TRBJ2-3
clone_size: NA
cdr3_aa: CASSWGDLSTDTQYF
cdr3_nt: TGTGCCAGCAGCTGGGGGGACCTTAGCACAGATACGCAGTATTTT

v_call: TRBV7-9
d_call: NA
j_call: TRBJ1-4
clone_size: NA
cdr3_aa: CASSLAFKAGEKLFF
cdr3_nt: TGTGCCAGCAGCTTAGCGTTTAAGGCAGGCGAAAAACTGTTTTTT

v_call: TRBV9
d_call: NA
j_call: TRBJ2-2
clone_size: NA
cdr3_aa: CASSAGGALTGELFF
cdr3_nt: TGTGCCAGCAGCGCAGGGGGGGCTCTCACCGGGGAGCTGTTTTTT

v_call: TRBV2
d_call: NA
j_call: TRBJ1-2
clone_size: NA
cdr3_aa: CASRGEAYGYTF
cdr3_nt: TGTGCCAGCCGAGGAGAGGCCTATGGCTACACCTTC

v_call: TRBV2
d_call: NA
j_call: TRBJ2-5
clone_size: NA
cdr3_aa: CASLGQAGETQYF
cdr3_nt: TGTGCCAGCTTAGGACAGGCGGGGGAGACCCAGTACTTC

v_call: TRBV6-1
d_call: NA
j_call: TRBJ2-2
clone_size: once
cdr3_aa: CASSEGLARRAGELFF
cdr3_nt: TGTGCCAGCAGTGAGGGGCTAGCAAGGAGGGCCGGGGAGCTGTTTTTT

v_call: TRBV28
d_call: NA
j_call: TRBJ1-3
clone_size: once
cdr3_aa: CAALGTGNTIYF
cdr3_nt: TGTGCCGCCCTGGGTACTGGAAACACCATATATTTT

v_call: TRBV13
d_call: NA
j_call: TRBJ1-2
clone_size: NA
cdr3_aa: CASSLAGNYGYTF
cdr3_nt: TGTGCCAGCAGCTTAGCAGGGAACTATGGCTACACCTTC

v_call: TRBV6-1
d_call: TRBD1
j_call: TRBJ1-3
clone_size: NA
cdr3_aa: CASSGVSGDRGRYTIYF
cdr3_nt: TGTGCCAGCAGTGGAGTATCCGGGGACAGGGGGCGCTACACCATATATTTT

v_call: TRBV27
d_call: NA
j_call: TRBJ1-2
clone_size: NA
cdr3_aa: CAKVPAGRGQWSNHNYGYTF
cdr3_nt: TGTGCCAAAGTCCCCGCGGGGAGGGGCCAATGGAGCAATCATAACTATGGCTACACCTTC

v_call: TRBV7-9
d_call: NA
j_call: TRBJ2-3
clone_size: NA
cdr3_aa: CASSYSSDTQYF
cdr3_nt: TGTGCCAGCAGCTATAGCTCAGATACGCAGTATTTT

v_call: TRBV5-1
d_call: TRBD2
j_call: TRBJ2-1
clone_size: NA
cdr3_aa: CASSPGLAGGSNEQFF
cdr3_nt: TGCGCCAGCAGCCCCGGACTAGCGGGGGGGAGCAATGAGCAGTTCTTC

v_call: TRBV18
d_call: NA
j_call: TRBJ1-1
clone_size: NA
cdr3_aa: CASSPIGGAEAFF
cdr3_nt: TGTGCCAGCTCCCCTATAGGGGGTGCTGAAGCTTTCTTT

v_call: TRBV7-2
d_call: NA
j_call: TRBJ2-1
clone_size: NA
cdr3_aa: CASSLVSGSGNEQFF
cdr3_nt: TGTGCCAGCAGCTTAGTATCCGGAAGCGGCAATGAGCAGTTCTTC

v_call: TRBV4-3
d_call: TRBD2
j_call: TRBJ2-2
clone_size: once
cdr3_aa: CASSQRRLAGETNTGELFF
cdr3_nt: TGCGCCAGCAGCCAGCGACGCCTAGCGGGGGAGACAAACACCGGGGAGCTGTTTTTT

v_call: TRBV10-3
d_call: TRBD2
j_call: TRBJ2-5
clone_size: once
cdr3_aa: CAISEAGAAGTQYF
cdr3_nt: TGTGCCATCAGTGAAGCGGGGGCAGCGGGGACCCAGTACTTC

v_call: TRBV7-2
d_call: NA
j_call: TRBJ1-2
clone_size: NA
cdr3_aa: CASNFWDGAYGYTF
cdr3_nt: TGTGCCAGCAACTTTTGGGACGGTGCCTATGGCTACACCTTC

v_call: TRBV9
d_call: NA
j_call: TRBJ1-1
clone_size: NA
cdr3_aa: CASSEGHPGAEAFF
cdr3_nt: TGTGCCAGCAGCGAGGGACACCCGGGGGCTGAAGCTTTCTTT

v_call: TRBV5-1
d_call: NA
j_call: TRBJ1-1
clone_size: NA
cdr3_aa: CASSSRGSAEAFF
cdr3_nt: TGCGCCAGCAGCTCCAGGGGATCCGCTGAAGCTTTCTTT

v_call: TRBV27
d_call: TRBD1
j_call: TRBJ1-6
clone_size: NA
cdr3_aa: CASSSLNRGTNSPLHF
cdr3_nt: TGTGCCAGCAGTTCCTTAAACAGGGGGACTAATTCACCCCTCCACTTT

v_call: TRBV7-9
d_call: NA
j_call: TRBJ1-1
clone_size: NA
cdr3_aa: CASSLGRGGNTEAFF
cdr3_nt: TGTGCCAGCAGCTTAGGTCGGGGTGGGAACACTGAAGCTTTCTTT